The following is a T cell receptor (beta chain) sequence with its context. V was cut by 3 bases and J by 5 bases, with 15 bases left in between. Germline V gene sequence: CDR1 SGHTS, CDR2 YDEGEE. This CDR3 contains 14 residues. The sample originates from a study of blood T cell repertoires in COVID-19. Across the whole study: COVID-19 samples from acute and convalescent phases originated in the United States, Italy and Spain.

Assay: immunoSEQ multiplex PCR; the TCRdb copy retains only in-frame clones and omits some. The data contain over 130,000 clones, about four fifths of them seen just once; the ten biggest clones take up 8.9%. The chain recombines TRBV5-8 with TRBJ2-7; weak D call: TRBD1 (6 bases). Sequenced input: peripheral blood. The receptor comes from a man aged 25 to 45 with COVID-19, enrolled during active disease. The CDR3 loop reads CASSSAGGANEQYF. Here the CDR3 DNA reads TGTGCCAGCAGCTCGGCTGGGGGCGCGAACGAGCAGTACTTC.